Below, 5 T cell receptor beta chains from the same sample are listed, as sequenced in a study of molecular identifiers for immune sequencing clone quantification. Each CDR3 protein is one row after TCRdb ran MiXCR on the PCR reads. The sample contains fewer than 350,000 distinct CDR3 sequences, around 21% of which appear only once. The material sequenced was naive CD8+ T cells from blood, with Jurkat cell RNA spiked in. The subset here: FACS-sorted CD8+CD4-CCR7+CD45RA+ naive T cells. The receptors were gathered from a human donor in good health. Some libraries in this study had Jurkat cell RNA spiked in.

The V and J genes are TRBV7-9 and TRBJ2-2; TRBD2 matches at 13 bases. This CDR3 is built from 17 residues. In germline, CDR1 is SEHNR, CDR2 FQNEAQ (reference sequence). Trimming removed 8 bases from V and 4 bases from J; junction bases left unmatched: 10. CDR3 amino acids: CASPLPGTSGATGELFF. The CDR3 region has the DNA TGTGCCAGCCCCCTCCCCGGGACTAGCGGGGCCACCGGGGAGCTGTTTTTT.

This clonotype was counted a few times. The CDR3 sequence is CASSPSRTALGQYF. CDR3 DNA: TGTGCCAGCAGTCCCTCGCGGACCGCCCTGGGGCAGTATTTT. The chain is built from TRBV12-3 or TRBV12-4 and TRBJ2-3; D not resolved. V was clipped by 5 bases and J by 11 bases, with 20 bases between them. This CDR3 comprises 14 residues.

This clonotype was observed a handful of times. V and J are TRBV7-9 and TRBJ1-5, with TRBD1 matching over 7 bases. The CDR3 contains 14 residues. V was pared by 5 bases and J by 5 bases, with 6 bases of the junction left unmatched. Germline V gives CDR1 SEHNR, CDR2 FQNEAQ (reference sequence). This CDR3 reads CASSRDSLYQPQHF. CDR3 DNA sequence: TGTGCCAGCAGCCGGGACAGTCTCTATCAGCCCCAGCATTTT.

The sample holds many counts of this clonotype. The chain uses TRBV4-1 and TRBJ1-6; D call uncertain. The germline V gene has CDR1 MGHRA and CDR2 YSYEKL. CDR3 length: 13 amino acids. V was trimmed by 0 bases and J by 10 bases, leaving 7 bases between them. CDR3 bases: TGCGCCAGCAGCCAAGAAGTAGAATCACCCCTCCACTTT. Translated, it gives CASSQEVESPLHF.

The J gene is TRBJ1-2, the V gene TRBV19, with no clear D. V gave up 3 bases and J gave up 3 bases, with 8 bases separating them. The CDR3 is made up of 13 amino acids. Germline V gene data show CDR1 as LNHDA and CDR2 as SQIVND (reference sequence). CDR3 sequence reads: CASSISTYYGYTF. CDR3 bases: TGTGCCAGTAGTATTTCGACTTACTATGGCTACACCTTC.